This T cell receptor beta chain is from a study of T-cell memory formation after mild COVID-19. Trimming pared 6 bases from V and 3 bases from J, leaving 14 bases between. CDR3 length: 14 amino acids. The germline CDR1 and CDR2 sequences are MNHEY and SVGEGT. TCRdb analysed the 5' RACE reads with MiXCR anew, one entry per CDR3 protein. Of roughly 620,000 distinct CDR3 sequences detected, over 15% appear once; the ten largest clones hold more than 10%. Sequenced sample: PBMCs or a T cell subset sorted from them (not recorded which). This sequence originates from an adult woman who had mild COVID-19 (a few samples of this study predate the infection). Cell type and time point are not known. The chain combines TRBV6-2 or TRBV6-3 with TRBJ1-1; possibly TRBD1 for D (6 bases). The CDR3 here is CASSQGGYYTEAFF. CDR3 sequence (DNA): TGTGCCAGCAGCCAAGGGGGTTACTACACTGAAGCTTTCTTT.